The source of this T cell receptor (beta chain) is a study of T cell responses to AZD1222 COVID-19 vaccine. General study points: A mostly white British donor set with more females was recruited, and clonal diversity was possibly underestimated. Rises in breadth and depth of Spike-specific TCRs came after two AZD1222 doses.

In germline, CDR1 is WNHNN, CDR2 SYGVQD (reference sequence). The CDR3 spans 13 residues. V lost 8 bases and J 0 bases, leaving 8 bases between the germline ends. Sequenced by immunoSEQ multiplex PCR; TCRdb stores in-frame clones only, minus some. Of roughly 120,000 clones in the sample, about 89% were seen once. Of note for this clone: Its antigen remains unidentified.

This chain connects TRBV10-1 to TRBJ1-3; D unresolved. Specimen: peripheral blood, collected on day 0 of AZD1222 vaccination. The TCR was taken from an adult in good health. CDR3 in amino acids: CASSLSSGNTIYF. The DNA of the CDR3 is TGCGCCAGCTCCCTAAGCTCTGGAAACACCATATATTTT.